The 7 T cell receptor beta chains given below trace back to one sample, sequenced in a study of spatial heterogeneity in lung cancer. Time point denoted: sample taken at primary tumor resection. Their recognized antigens are unknown. The study, taken as a whole, reports: One measure, the expanded intratumoral alpha and beta TCR count, tracked tumor mutation counts.

TCRdb re-analysed the 5' RACE reads in MiXCR, keeping a single row per CDR3 protein. This table has 4,400 or so distinct CDR3 sequences, 9.5% to 15% appearing once. The sample was lung tumor tissue, taken at surgery. The receptors shown here come from a male donor with early-stage non-small cell lung cancer.

This clonotype was seen many times. With the library built for alpha chains, this beta chain is off target and its frequency is not meaningful. The J gene is TRBJ2-2, the V gene TRBV7-9; TRBD2 is a possible D gene (5 bases). V gave up 0 bases and J gave up 4 bases, with 9 bases separating them. Looked up from germline, CDR1 is SEHNR and CDR2 is FQNEAQ (reference sequence). The CDR3 sequence is 15 residues long. The CDR3 sequence: CASSLAGSFTGELFF. DNA for the CDR3: TGTGCCAGCAGCTTAGCGGGGAGTTTCACCGGGGAGCTGTTTTTT.

There are many counts of this clonotype. The library was built for alpha chains, so this beta chain is an off-target read and its size means little. The V gene is TRBV5-1, the J gene TRBJ1-6; D unclear. This CDR3 has 18 amino acids. V was shortened by 8 bases and J by 5 bases, with 26 bases between the two germline ends. Germline V gene sequence: CDR1 SGHRS, CDR2 YFSETQ. CDR3 DNA sequence: TGCGCCAGAGCCCCTGAAAACTCTTTGGAATCTGATAATTCACCCCTCCACTTT. Amino acid sequence: CARAPENSLESDNSPLHF.

As for this clonotype: Since it is a stray read in a library aimed at alpha chains, this beta chain has a size that is not meaningful. The chain recombines TRBV4-2 with TRBJ1-2; no definite D call. V lost 7 bases to trimming and J lost 8 bases, with 20 bases between them. CDR1 and CDR2 from the germline V gene are LGHNA and YNFKEQ. This CDR3 is 14 amino acids long. CDR3 loop: CASNPEERRYGYTF. The CDR3 nucleotides are TGTGCCAGCAACCCCGAGGAGCGCCGCTACGGCTACACCTTC.

This clonotype ranks as medium-sized. For a library built for alpha chains, this beta chain is a stray read; little rests on its size. This CDR3 reads CASSPLPAGEYQETQYF. CDR3 sequence (DNA): TGTGCCAGCAGCCCTCTCCCAGCAGGGGAGTACCAAGAGACCCAGTACTTC. The V gene is TRBV5-4, the J gene TRBJ2-5; tentatively, D is TRBD1 (6 bases). This CDR3 has 17 residues. The V end lost 4 bases, the J end lost 0 bases, and 19 bases lay between the germline ends. The germline V gene has CDR1 SGHNT and CDR2 YYREEE (reference sequence). Full variable domain (missing parts from reference TRBV5-4 and TRBJ2-5): ETGVTQSPTHLIKTRGQQVTLRCSSQSGHNTVSWYQQALGQGPQFIFQYYREEENGRGNFPPRFSGLQFPNYSSELNVNALELDDSALYLCASSPLPAGEYQETQYFGPGTRLLVL.

In its sample, this clonotype was seen many times. This beta chain is off target for a library built for alpha chains, so its abundance means little. The chain links TRBV10-2 to TRBJ2-1, with TRBD2 matching over 9 bases. V lost 2 bases to trimming and J lost 7 bases; unmatched junction nucleotides: 9. Per the germline V gene, CDR1 is WSHSY and CDR2 is SAAADI. This CDR3 comprises 16 residues. Here the CDR3 reads CASSEASGMMGNEQFF. The CDR3 DNA follows: TGCGCCAGCAGTGAGGCTAGCGGGATGATGGGTAATGAGCAGTTCTTC.

In its sample, this clonotype is medium-sized. Because this beta chain is a stray read in a library intended to capture alpha chains, its abundance should not be given much weight. The CDR3 region is CASSTGGQGNIQYF. The CDR3 DNA reads as TGTGCCAGCAGCACGGGGGGACAGGGGAACATTCAGTACTTC. The chain uses TRBV7-2 and TRBJ2-4; 10 bases align to TRBD1. Germline V gives CDR1 SGHTA, CDR2 FQGNSA. The CDR3 runs to 14 residues. The trim removed 5 bases at V and 7 bases at J, leaving 5 bases unmatched.

Comment on this clonotype: A library prepared for alpha chains yielded this beta chain as an off-target read; its size is of little meaning. The rearrangement uses TRBV7-9 and TRBJ2-2; D is unresolved. The germline CDR1 and CDR2 sequences are SEHNR and FQNEAQ (reference sequence). V dropped 3 bases and J dropped 0 bases, with 11 bases sitting between them. The CDR3 length is 16 residues. This CDR3 is CASSFRETTNTGELFF. CDR3 in DNA: TGTGCCAGCAGCTTCAGAGAAACAACGAACACCGGGGAGCTGTTTTTT.